The clone carrying this T cell receptor beta chain was seen only a few times. Its cognate antigen is unknown. This sample is part of a study of glioma-infiltrating T cells. Amplification of TCR alpha and beta CDR3 regions from RNA used iRepertoire nested multiplex PCR. MiXCR, run by TCRdb on the multiplex PCR reads, gives a single entry per CDR3 protein. This sample has 100,000 to 150,000 distinct CDR3 sequences, with around 23% found just once. Trimming took 3 bases from V and 0 from J, leaving 11 bases between them. This CDR3 region has 15 residues. Study-wide findings and caveats: Tissue and blood shared very few CDR3 sequences.

Sequenced material: glioma tissue, nonneoplastic brain tissue, or PBMCs (not recorded which). V usage is TRBV12-3 or TRBV12-4 and J usage is TRBJ1-2; D is unresolved. This TCR derives from a human donor with low-grade glioma or glioblastoma, undergoing nonglioma brain surgery, or in good health (not recorded which). Here the CDR3 reads CASSFVGRPNYGYTF. CDR3 DNA: TGTGCCAGCAGTTTCGTCGGCAGGCCTAACTATGGCTACACCTTC.